Only a few counts were recorded for the clone carrying this T cell receptor (beta chain). Its antigen remains unidentified. The data belong to a study of cytomegalovirus exposure and HLA in healthy donors. Study-wide results and caveats: Later on, an analysis showed TCR association rates differing by HLA locus, with DRB1 the most and HLA-C the fewest.

Per germline, CDR1 MNHNY and CDR2 SVGAGI (reference sequence). Trimming took 7 bases from V and 1 from J, leaving 13 bases between them. The CDR3 extends over 14 amino acids. The PCR contained 60 Vbeta and 13 Jbeta primers. Measured with immunoSEQ multiplex PCR; TCRdb has only the in-frame clones, and not every one. The profile covers about 200,000 clones, with more than 9.5% appearing a single time and more than 7% taken by the ten largest. The sequence derives from a man in his fifties in good health and CMV-seropositive. The chain recombines TRBV6-6 with TRBJ2-5, with D possibly TRBD1 on 5 matching bases. Specimen: PBMCs. The DNA for the CDR3 is TGTGCCAGCACCAGGACAAAACTCCAAGAGACCCAGTACTTC. This encodes CASTRTKLQETQYF.